The rows below give T cell receptor beta chains drawn from one sample of a study of T cell responses to AZD1222 COVID-19 vaccine. Data came from immunoSEQ multiplex PCR; TCRdb stores just in-frame clones and leaves some out. The sample lists fewer than 150,000 clones; over 85% were seen once. This specimen was peripheral blood, taken on day 0 of AZD1222 vaccination. Every receptor here comes from an adult in good health. Both conserved end residues are part of each CDR3. Each record gives: D gene, J gene, V gene, clone size, CDR3 protein, CDR3 DNA. A D gene is named only where the DNA matches it firmly. The listing skips clone size in some rows; elsewhere it reads once, few, many or a size class.

d_gene: -
j_gene: TRBJ1-5
v_gene: TRBV10-3
abundance: -
CDR3aa: CAIRRTGDSNQPQHF
CDR3nt: TGTGCCATCAGGAGGACGGGGGATAGCAATCAGCCCCAGCATTTT

d_gene: -
j_gene: TRBJ2-1
v_gene: TRBV20-1
abundance: -
CDR3aa: CSASFLADNNEQFF
CDR3nt: TGCAGTGCTAGTTTTCTTGCTGACAACAATGAGCAGTTCTTC

d_gene: TRBD1
j_gene: TRBJ1-1
v_gene: TRBV6-5
abundance: -
CDR3aa: CASRPTGGTEAFF
CDR3nt: TGTGCCAGCAGACCGACAGGGGGGACTGAAGCTTTCTTT

d_gene: -
j_gene: TRBJ1-1
v_gene: TRBV7-9
abundance: -
CDR3aa: CASSPGQTNTEAFF
CDR3nt: TGTGCCAGCAGCCCAGGCCAGACGAACACTGAAGCTTTCTTT

d_gene: -
j_gene: TRBJ1-1
v_gene: TRBV7-2
abundance: -
CDR3aa: CASSQGSSNTEAFF
CDR3nt: TGTGCCAGCAGCCAAGGATCTTCGAACACTGAAGCTTTCTTT

d_gene: TRBD1
j_gene: TRBJ1-1
v_gene: TRBV18
abundance: once
CDR3aa: CASSRTTTGEAEAFF
CDR3nt: TGTGCCAGCTCACGAACGACAACAGGGGAGGCTGAAGCTTTCTTT

d_gene: -
j_gene: TRBJ2-5
v_gene: TRBV9
abundance: -
CDR3aa: CASSPRQSKETQYF
CDR3nt: TGTGCCAGCAGCCCCCGACAGTCGAAAGAGACCCAGTACTTC

d_gene: -
j_gene: TRBJ2-2
v_gene: TRBV4-2
abundance: -
CDR3aa: CASSQDTIGELFF
CDR3nt: TGTGCCAGCAGCCAAGATACTATCGGGGAGCTGTTTTTT

d_gene: -
j_gene: TRBJ2-7
v_gene: TRBV5-1
abundance: few
CDR3aa: CASSLSGYEQYF
CDR3nt: TGCGCCAGCAGCTTGTCCGGTTACGAGCAGTACTTC

d_gene: TRBD1
j_gene: TRBJ1-1
v_gene: TRBV12-5
abundance: -
CDR3aa: CASGSDSGGAFF
CDR3nt: TGTGCTAGTGGATCCGATTCAGGGGGGGCTTTCTTT

d_gene: -
j_gene: TRBJ2-2
v_gene: TRBV7-3
abundance: few
CDR3aa: CASSPPDGTIGELFF
CDR3nt: TGTGCCAGCAGCCCACCTGACGGTACAATCGGGGAGCTGTTTTTT

d_gene: -
j_gene: TRBJ1-3
v_gene: TRBV19
abundance: -
CDR3aa: CASSSGFSGNTIYF
CDR3nt: TGTGCCAGTAGTTCCGGGTTCTCTGGAAACACCATATATTTT

d_gene: -
j_gene: TRBJ2-1
v_gene: TRBV19
abundance: -
CDR3aa: CASSPSDSYNEQFF
CDR3nt: TGTGCCAGTAGTCCCTCCGACTCCTACAATGAGCAGTTCTTC

d_gene: -
j_gene: TRBJ2-7
v_gene: TRBV19
abundance: -
CDR3aa: CASSRSTASYEQYF
CDR3nt: TGTGCCAGTAGTCGTTCGACGGCGTCCTACGAGCAGTACTTC

d_gene: TRBD1
j_gene: TRBJ1-2
v_gene: TRBV7-2
abundance: few
CDR3aa: CASSQGPEGAHGYTF
CDR3nt: TGTGCCAGCAGCCAAGGACCCGAGGGGGCACATGGCTACACCTTC

d_gene: -
j_gene: TRBJ1-2
v_gene: TRBV9
abundance: -
CDR3aa: CASSVERGITYGYTF
CDR3nt: TGTGCCAGCAGCGTAGAAAGGGGTATAACCTATGGCTACACCTTC

d_gene: TRBD1
j_gene: TRBJ2-1
v_gene: TRBV25-1
abundance: -
CDR3aa: CASSDSKRGRNNEQFF
CDR3nt: TGTGCCAGCAGTGATTCAAAGAGGGGGCGAAACAATGAGCAGTTCTTC

d_gene: -
j_gene: TRBJ1-5
v_gene: TRBV15
abundance: -
CDR3aa: CATSRELDKPQHF
CDR3nt: TGTGCCACCAGCAGAGAGTTAGACAAGCCCCAGCATTTT

d_gene: TRBD1
j_gene: TRBJ1-5
v_gene: TRBV9
abundance: -
CDR3aa: CASSVVERDSDRNQPQHF
CDR3nt: TGTGCCAGCAGCGTAGTCGAGAGGGACAGCGATCGCAATCAGCCCCAGCATTTT

d_gene: -
j_gene: TRBJ2-3
v_gene: TRBV3-1/TRBV3-2
abundance: -
CDR3aa: CASSPGGVTDTQYF
CDR3nt: TGTGCCAGCAGCCCAGGAGGGGTGACAGATACGCAGTATTTT

d_gene: -
j_gene: TRBJ2-6
v_gene: TRBV27
abundance: few
CDR3aa: CASSSSNLPGANVLTF
CDR3nt: TGTGCCAGCAGTTCGTCAAATTTACCTGGGGCCAACGTCCTGACTTTC

d_gene: -
j_gene: TRBJ1-5
v_gene: TRBV30
abundance: few
CDR3aa: CAWQGNSNQPQHF
CDR3nt: TGTGCCTGGCAGGGGAATAGCAATCAGCCCCAGCATTTT

d_gene: TRBD1
j_gene: TRBJ1-2
v_gene: TRBV18
abundance: -
CDR3aa: CASSLSTGYYGYTF
CDR3nt: TGTGCCAGCTCTCTATCGACAGGGTACTATGGCTACACCTTC

d_gene: -
j_gene: TRBJ1-1
v_gene: TRBV19
abundance: -
CDR3aa: CASSISGNTEAFF
CDR3nt: TGTGCCAGTAGTATTTCTGGGAACACTGAAGCTTTCTTT

d_gene: TRBD1
j_gene: TRBJ2-7
v_gene: TRBV25-1
abundance: few
CDR3aa: CASTSGFVKQGPTYEQYF
CDR3nt: TGTGCCAGCACCTCCGGGTTCGTTAAACAGGGGCCAACCTACGAGCAGTACTTC

d_gene: TRBD1
j_gene: TRBJ1-3
v_gene: TRBV5-5
abundance: -
CDR3aa: CASSRVWTGSGNTIYF
CDR3nt: TGTGCCAGCAGCCGGGTCTGGACAGGATCTGGAAACACCATATATTTT

d_gene: -
j_gene: TRBJ1-3
v_gene: TRBV28
abundance: -
CDR3aa: CASSPLDGSGNTIYF
CDR3nt: TGTGCCAGCAGTCCCTTGGACGGCTCTGGAAACACCATATATTTT

d_gene: -
j_gene: TRBJ1-2
v_gene: TRBV4-3
abundance: -
CDR3aa: CASSQEGRGYGYTF
CDR3nt: TGCGCCAGCAGCCAAGAAGGTAGAGGCTATGGCTACACCTTC

d_gene: -
j_gene: TRBJ2-6
v_gene: TRBV3-1/TRBV3-2
abundance: -
CDR3aa: CASSQGVLRVAGANVLTF
CDR3nt: TGTGCCAGCAGCCAAGGGGTCCTTAGGGTAGCCGGGGCCAACGTCCTGACTTTC

d_gene: TRBD2
j_gene: TRBJ2-7
v_gene: TRBV2
abundance: -
CDR3aa: CASSLGLASEQYF
CDR3nt: TGTGCCAGCAGTCTGGGACTAGCTTCCGAGCAGTACTTC

d_gene: -
j_gene: TRBJ1-2
v_gene: TRBV4-3
abundance: -
CDR3aa: CASSQDRRGPRDGYTF
CDR3nt: TGCGCCAGCAGCCAAGATAGGAGGGGACCTAGGGATGGCTACACCTTC

d_gene: -
j_gene: TRBJ2-5
v_gene: TRBV6-2/TRBV6-3
abundance: once
CDR3aa: CASSSGDSLFQETQYF
CDR3nt: TGTGCCAGCAGTAGCGGGGACAGCTTATTCCAAGAGACCCAGTACTTC

d_gene: TRBD1
j_gene: TRBJ1-3
v_gene: TRBV28
abundance: -
CDR3aa: CASSLPLGQGVFSGNTIYF
CDR3nt: TGTGCCAGCAGTTTACCCTTAGGACAGGGGGTATTCTCTGGAAACACCATATATTTT

d_gene: -
j_gene: TRBJ1-1
v_gene: TRBV7-9
abundance: -
CDR3aa: CASSLGSTEAFF
CDR3nt: TGTGCCAGCAGCTTAGGAAGCACTGAAGCTTTCTTT

d_gene: TRBD1
j_gene: TRBJ2-2
v_gene: TRBV2
abundance: -
CDR3aa: CASSPDRANTGELFF
CDR3nt: TGTGCCAGCAGTCCCGACAGGGCGAACACCGGGGAGCTGTTTTTT